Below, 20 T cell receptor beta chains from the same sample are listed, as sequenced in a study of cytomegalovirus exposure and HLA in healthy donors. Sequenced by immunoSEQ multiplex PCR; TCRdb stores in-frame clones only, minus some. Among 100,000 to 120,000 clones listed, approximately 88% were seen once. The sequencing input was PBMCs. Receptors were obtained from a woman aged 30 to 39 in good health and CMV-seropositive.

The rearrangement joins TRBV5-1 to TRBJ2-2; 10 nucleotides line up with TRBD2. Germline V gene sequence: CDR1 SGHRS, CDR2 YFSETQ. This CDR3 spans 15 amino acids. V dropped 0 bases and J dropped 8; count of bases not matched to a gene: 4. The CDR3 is CASSLVASGSGELFF. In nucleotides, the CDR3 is TGCGCCAGCAGCTTGGTGGCTAGCGGGAGTGGGGAGCTGTTTTTT.

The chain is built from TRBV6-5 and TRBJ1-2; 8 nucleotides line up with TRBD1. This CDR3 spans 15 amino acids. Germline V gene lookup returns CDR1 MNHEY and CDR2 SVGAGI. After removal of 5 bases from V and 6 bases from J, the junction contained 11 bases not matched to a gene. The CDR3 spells CASSALPGQGHGYTF. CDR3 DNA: TGTGCCAGCAGTGCTTTACCCGGACAGGGTCATGGCTACACCTTC.

The CDR3 reads CATSSWGGDGYTF. CDR3 sequence (DNA): TGTGCCACCAGCAGTTGGGGGGGAGATGGCTACACCTTC. The rearrangement joins TRBV15 to TRBJ1-2, with D perhaps matching TRBD1 (5 bases). V was trimmed by 3 bases and J by 6 bases, leaving 11 bases between them. This CDR3 has 13 residues. Germline CDR1 reads LNHNV; CDR2 reads YYDKDF (reference sequence).

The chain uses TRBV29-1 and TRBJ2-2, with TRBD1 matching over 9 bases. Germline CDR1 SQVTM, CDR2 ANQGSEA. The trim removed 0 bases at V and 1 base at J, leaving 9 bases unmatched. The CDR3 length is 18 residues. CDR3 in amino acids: CSVEDDPPDRGNTGELFF. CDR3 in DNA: TGCAGCGTTGAAGACGACCCTCCGGACAGGGGGAACACCGGGGAGCTGTTTTTT.

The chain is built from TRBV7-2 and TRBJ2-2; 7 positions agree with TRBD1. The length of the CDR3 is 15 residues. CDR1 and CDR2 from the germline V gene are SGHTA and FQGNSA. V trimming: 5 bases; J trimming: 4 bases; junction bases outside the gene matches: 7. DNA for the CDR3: TGTGCCAGCAGCGTTACCGGGACAGCCACCGGGGAGCTGTTTTTT. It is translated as CASSVTGTATGELFF.

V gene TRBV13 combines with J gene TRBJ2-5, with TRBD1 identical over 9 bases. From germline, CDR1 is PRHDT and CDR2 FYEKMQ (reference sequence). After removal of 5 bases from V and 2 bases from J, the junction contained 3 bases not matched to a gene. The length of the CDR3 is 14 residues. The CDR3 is CASSPGTGQETQYF. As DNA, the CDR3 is TGTGCCAGCAGCCCCGGGACAGGGCAAGAGACCCAGTACTTC.

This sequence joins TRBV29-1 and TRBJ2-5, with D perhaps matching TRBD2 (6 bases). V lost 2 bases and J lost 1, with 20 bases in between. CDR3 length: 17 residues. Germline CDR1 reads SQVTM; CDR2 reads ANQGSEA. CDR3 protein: CSVERRERRRGQETQYF. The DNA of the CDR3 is TGCAGCGTTGAAAGACGGGAGAGGAGACGGGGCCAAGAGACCCAGTACTTC.

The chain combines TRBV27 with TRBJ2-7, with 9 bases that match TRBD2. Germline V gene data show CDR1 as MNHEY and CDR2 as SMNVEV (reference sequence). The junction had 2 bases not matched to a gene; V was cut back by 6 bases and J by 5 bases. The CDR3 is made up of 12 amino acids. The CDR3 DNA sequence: TGTGCCAGCAGAGCGGGAGGAAACGAGCAGTACTTC. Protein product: CASRAGGNEQYF.

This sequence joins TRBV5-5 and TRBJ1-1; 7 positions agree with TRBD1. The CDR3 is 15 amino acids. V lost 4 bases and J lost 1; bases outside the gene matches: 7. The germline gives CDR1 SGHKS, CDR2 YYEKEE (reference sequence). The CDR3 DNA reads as TGTGCCAGCAGCCCATCGGGACAGAGGAACACTGAAGCTTTCTTT. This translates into CASSPSGQRNTEAFF.

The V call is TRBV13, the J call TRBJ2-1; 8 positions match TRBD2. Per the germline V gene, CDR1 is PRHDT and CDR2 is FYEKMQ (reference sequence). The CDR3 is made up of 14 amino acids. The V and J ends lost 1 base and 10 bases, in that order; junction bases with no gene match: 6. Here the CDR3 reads CASSLAGLGGEQFF. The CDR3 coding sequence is TGTGCCAGCAGCTTAGCGGGACTAGGAGGCGAGCAGTTCTTC. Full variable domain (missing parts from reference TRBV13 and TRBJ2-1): AAGVIQSPRHLIKEKRETATLKCYPIPRHDTVYWYQQGPGQDPQFLISFYEKMQSDKGSIPDRFSAQQFSDYHSELNMSSLELGDSALYFCASSLAGLGGEQFFGPGTRLTVL.

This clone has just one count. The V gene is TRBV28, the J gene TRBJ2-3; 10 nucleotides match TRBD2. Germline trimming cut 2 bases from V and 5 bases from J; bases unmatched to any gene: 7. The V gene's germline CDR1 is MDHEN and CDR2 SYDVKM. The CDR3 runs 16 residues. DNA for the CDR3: TGTGCCAGCAGTTTAACCCTAGCGGGAGAGGAAGATACGCAGTATTTT. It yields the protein CASSLTLAGEEDTQYF.

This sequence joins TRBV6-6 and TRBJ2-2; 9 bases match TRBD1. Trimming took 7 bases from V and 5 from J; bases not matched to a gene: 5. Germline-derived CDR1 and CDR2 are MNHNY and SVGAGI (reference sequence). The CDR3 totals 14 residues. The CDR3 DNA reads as TGTGCCAGCAAATGGACAGGGGATACCGGGGAGCTGTTTTTT. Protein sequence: CASKWTGDTGELFF.

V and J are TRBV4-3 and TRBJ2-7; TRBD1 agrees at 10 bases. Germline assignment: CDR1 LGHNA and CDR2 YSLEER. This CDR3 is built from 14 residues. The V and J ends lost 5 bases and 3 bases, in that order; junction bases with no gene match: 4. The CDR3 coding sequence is TGCGCCAGCAGCTGGGACAGGGGACTCTACGAGCAGTACTTC. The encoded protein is CASSWDRGLYEQYF.

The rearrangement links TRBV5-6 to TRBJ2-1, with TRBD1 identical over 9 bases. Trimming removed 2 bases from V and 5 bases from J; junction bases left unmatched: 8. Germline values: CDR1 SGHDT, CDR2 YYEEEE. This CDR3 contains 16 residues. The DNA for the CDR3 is TGTGCCAGCAGCTTAGGGACAGGGACAGTAGACAATGAGCAGTTCTTC. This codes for CASSLGTGTVDNEQFF.

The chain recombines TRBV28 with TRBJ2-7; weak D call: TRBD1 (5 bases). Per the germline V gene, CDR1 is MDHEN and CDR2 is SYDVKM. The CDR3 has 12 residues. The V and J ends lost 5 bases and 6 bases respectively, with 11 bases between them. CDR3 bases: TGTGCCAGCAGTCTGGCAGGGTTCGAGCAGTACTTC. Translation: CASSLAGFEQYF.

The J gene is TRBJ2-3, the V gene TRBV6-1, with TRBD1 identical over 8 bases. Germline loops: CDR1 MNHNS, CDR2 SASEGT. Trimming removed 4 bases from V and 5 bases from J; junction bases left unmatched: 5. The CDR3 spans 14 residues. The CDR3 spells CASSGIDRGDTQYF. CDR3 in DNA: TGTGCCAGCAGTGGGATAGACAGGGGAGATACGCAGTATTTT.

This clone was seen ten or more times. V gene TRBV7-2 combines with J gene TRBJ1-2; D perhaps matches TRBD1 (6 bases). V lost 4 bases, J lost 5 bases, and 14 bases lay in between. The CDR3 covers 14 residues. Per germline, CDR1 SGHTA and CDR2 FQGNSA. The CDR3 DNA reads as TGTGCCAGCAGCTCCGGACAGCTCGGGTATGGCTACACCTTC. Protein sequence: CASSSGQLGYGYTF.

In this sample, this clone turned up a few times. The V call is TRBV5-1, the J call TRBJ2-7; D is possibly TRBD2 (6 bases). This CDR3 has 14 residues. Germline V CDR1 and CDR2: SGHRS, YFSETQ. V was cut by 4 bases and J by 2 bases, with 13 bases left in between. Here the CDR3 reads CASSRSGSTYEQYF. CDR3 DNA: TGCGCCAGCAGCCGGAGCGGGTCGACCTACGAGCAGTACTTC. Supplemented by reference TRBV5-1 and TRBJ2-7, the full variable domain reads KAGVTQTPRYLIKTRGQQVTLSCSPISGHRSVSWYQQTPGQGLQFLFEYFSETQRNKGNFPGRFSGRQFSNSRSEMNVSTLELGDSALYLCASSRSGSTYEQYFGPGTRLTVT.

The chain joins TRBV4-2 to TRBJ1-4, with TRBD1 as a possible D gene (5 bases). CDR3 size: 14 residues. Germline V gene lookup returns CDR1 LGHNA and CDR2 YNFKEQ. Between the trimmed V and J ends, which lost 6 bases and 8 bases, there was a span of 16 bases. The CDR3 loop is CASSVATVGEKLFF. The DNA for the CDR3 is TGTGCCAGCAGTGTCGCGACAGTGGGGGAAAAACTGTTTTTT.

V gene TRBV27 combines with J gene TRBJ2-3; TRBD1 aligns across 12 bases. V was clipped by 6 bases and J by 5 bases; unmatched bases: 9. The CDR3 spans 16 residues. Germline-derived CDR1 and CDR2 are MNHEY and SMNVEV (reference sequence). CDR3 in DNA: TGTGCCAGCAGAACCACTCGGGACAGGGGGCGAGATACGCAGTATTTT. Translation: CASRTTRDRGRDTQYF.